This is a list of T cell receptor beta chains from one sample in a study of cytomegalovirus exposure and HLA in healthy donors. Only in-frame clones appear in the TCRdb table, and some are missing; sequencing was by immunoSEQ multiplex PCR. This listing includes about 64,000 clones. The sample consisted of PBMCs. These receptors all stem from a woman aged 18-29 years in good health and CMV-seronegative. CDR3s include the opening cysteine and the closing phenylalanine or tryptophan. The D gene is left open where the match is weak.

>TRBV25-1|14|TRBJ2-3|NA
CASSQGRIANTQYF
TGTGCCAGCAGCCAGGGCCGGATCGCGAATACGCAGTATTTT
>TRBV13|13|TRBJ1-2|NA
CASSLTGLSGYTF
TGTGCCAGCAGCTTAACAGGGCTCTCCGGCTACACCTTC
>TRBV5-4|12|TRBJ1-1|NA
CASSSMNTEAFF
TGTGCCAGCAGCTCAATGAACACTGAAGCTTTCTTT
>TRBV30|13|TRBJ2-5|NA
CAWSVPSQETQYF
TGTGCCTGGAGTGTCCCATCACAAGAGACCCAGTACTTC
>TRBV18|17|TRBJ1-1|TRBD1
CASRGQGVALPNTEAFF
TGTGCCAGCAGGGGACAGGGGGTGGCCCTGCCGAACACTGAAGCTTTCTTT
>TRBV6-5|15|TRBJ2-7|TRBD2
CASSYGTSGHYEQYF
TGTGCCAGCAGTTACGGGACTAGCGGGCACTACGAGCAGTACTTC
>TRBV13|15|TRBJ2-3|NA
CASSRFGTGTDTQYF
TGTGCCAGCAGCCGCTTTGGGACTGGCACAGATACGCAGTATTTT
>TRBV5-3|15|TRBJ1-2|NA
CARSPLPALNYGYTF
TGTGCCAGAAGCCCCCTTCCAGCGTTAAACTATGGCTACACCTTC
>TRBV14|15|TRBJ1-2|TRBD1
CASSRTGQGGYGYTF
TGTGCCAGCAGCCGGACGGGACAGGGGGGCTATGGCTACACCTTC
>TRBV25-1|16|TRBJ1-2|NA
CASSEGGLGGIDGYTF
TGTGCCAGCAGTGAAGGCGGCCTTGGAGGGATAGATGGCTACACCTTC
>TRBV5-1|15|TRBJ2-7|TRBD1
CASSLPGTGNYEQYF
TGCGCCAGCAGCTTACCCGGGACAGGGAACTACGAGCAGTACTTC
>TRBV11-2|14|TRBJ1-1|NA
CASRDDRMNTEAFF
TGTGCCAGCAGGGACGACAGAATGAACACTGAAGCTTTCTTT
>TRBV5-1|14|TRBJ1-2|NA
CASSLGGANYGYTF
TGCGCCAGCAGCTTGGGGGGAGCTAACTATGGCTACACCTTC
>TRBV6-1|14|TRBJ2-3|TRBD2
CASSDAGGADTQYF
TGTGCCAGCAGTGATGCGGGGGGAGCAGATACGCAGTATTTT
>TRBV6-5|16|TRBJ1-2|NA
CASSYRRSEVYYGYTF
TGTGCCAGCAGTTATAGACGGTCGGAGGTTTACTATGGCTACACCTTC
>TRBV5-1|16|TRBJ2-5|TRBD2
CASSFGSGGTRETQYF
TGCGCCAGCAGCTTTGGGTCGGGGGGGACGAGGGAGACCCAGTACTTC
>TRBV5-4|13|TRBJ2-7|TRBD1
CASSLTGGYEQYF
TGTGCCAGCAGCTTGACAGGGGGTTACGAGCAGTACTTC